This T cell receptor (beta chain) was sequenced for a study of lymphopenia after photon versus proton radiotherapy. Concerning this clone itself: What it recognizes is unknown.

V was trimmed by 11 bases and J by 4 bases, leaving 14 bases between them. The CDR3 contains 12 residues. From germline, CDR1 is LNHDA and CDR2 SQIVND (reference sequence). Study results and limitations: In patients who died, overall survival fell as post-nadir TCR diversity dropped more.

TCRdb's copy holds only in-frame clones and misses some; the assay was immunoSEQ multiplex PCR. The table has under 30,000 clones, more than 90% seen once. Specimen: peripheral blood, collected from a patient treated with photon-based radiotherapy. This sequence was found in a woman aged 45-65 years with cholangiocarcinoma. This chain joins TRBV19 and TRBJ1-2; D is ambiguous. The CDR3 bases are TGTGCCGCTCTTTCGGACCCCTATGGCTACACCTTC. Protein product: CAALSDPYGYTF.